This T cell receptor (beta chain) was sequenced for a study of blood T cell repertoires in COVID-19. CDR1 SGHRS and CDR2 YFSETQ come from the germline V gene. Trimming took 1 base from V and 3 from J, leaving 10 bases between them. CDR3 size: 14 residues. All enrollees were about 18 to 89 years old and from some 24 US areas. Cohort allocation depended upon clinical history that participants reported. Profiling relied on immunoSEQ multiplex PCR, and the TCRdb table lists in-frame clones only, not all of them. This sample has over 200,000 clones, with 88% found just once. Input material: PBMCs or T cells enriched from blood (not recorded which). The TCR was taken from a woman aged 25 to 45 who had been exposed to COVID-19. The chain has TRBV5-1 and TRBJ1-1; D gene ambiguous. CDR3 coding DNA: TGCGCCAGCAGCTTGACGATAACGGACACTGAAGCTTTCTTT. It encodes CASSLTITDTEAFF. The variable domain in full, completed from reference TRBV5-1 and TRBJ1-1, reads KAGVTQTPRYLIKTRGQQVTLSCSPISGHRSVSWYQQTPGQGLQFLFEYFSETQRNKGNFPGRFSGRQFSNSRSEMNVSTLELGDSALYLCASSLTITDTEAFFGQGTRLTVV.